The 2 T cell receptor beta chains below were found in one sample sequenced in a study of CDR3 diversity in severe acne. Each CDR3 protein gets one entry after TCRdb re-called the PCR reads with MiXCR. The sample has under 95,000 distinct CDR3 sequences, over 45% seen once. Material for sequencing was blood. All receptors come from a male donor in good health, serving as a control.

With respect to this clonotype: A clone one base away is much larger, so this may be a read error. The rearrangement links TRBV11-2 to TRBJ1-1, with D perhaps matching TRBD1 (5 bases). The V and J ends lost 2 bases and 9 bases respectively, with 16 bases between them. CDR1 and CDR2 from the germline V gene are SGHAT and FQNNGV. The CDR3 is 14 residues long. DNA of the CDR3: TGTGCCAGCAGCTTAAACCTGGGGGGATCGAAAGCTTTCTTT. Translating gives CASSLNLGGSKAFF.

The rearrangement links TRBV27 to TRBJ2-5; a possible D gene is TRBD1 (5 bases). Germline values: CDR1 MNHEY, CDR2 SMNVEV (reference sequence). The CDR3 extends over 16 amino acids. Trimming stripped 5 bases from V and 2 bases from J, with 18 bases between. Here the CDR3 DNA reads TGTGCCAGCAGTCCCCAGGGTGGATGGCCACAAGAGACCCAGTACTTC. It codes for CASSPQGGWPQETQYF.